This T cell receptor (beta chain) was captured by sequencing in a study of blood T cell repertoires in COVID-19. Study details: Sites across the United States, Italy and Spain contributed samples from acute and convalescent COVID-19. From T cells, B-cell-depleted T cells, or PBMCs came the material, which was cDNA or gDNA.

In the authors' methods: It was from reference gene primer amplification that nucleated cell counts were estimated. The data were produced by immunoSEQ multiplex PCR, yet TCRdb's version contains in-frame clones alone and is incomplete. V and J calls and clone size are those listed in that table; D and trimming were worked out from the DNA. The table includes approximately 430,000 clones, 86% detected once. This clone was recorded a few times. This clonotype originated in a woman aged 25 to 39 with active or convalescent COVID-19. The source material was peripheral blood.

The CDR3 DNA reads as TGTGCCAGCAGAGGAGGGACAGGGGGCGACACCGGGGAGCTGTTTTTT. Translated: CASRGGTGGDTGELFF. This rearrangement joins TRBV27 to TRBJ2-2; TRBD1 matches at 12 bases. The CDR3 has 16 amino acids. V trimming: 6 bases; J trimming: 3 bases; junction bases outside the gene matches: 5. The germline V gene has CDR1 MNHEY and CDR2 SMNVEV (reference sequence).